This section outlines one TCR beta chain sequence together with its context. The antigen remains unidentified. CDR1 is SNHLY and CDR2 is FYNNEI in the germline V gene. This CDR3 contains 15 residues. The ends were cut back, 6 bases at V and 1 base at J, with 15 bases in the middle. The entry originates in a study of T cell responses to AZD1222 COVID-19 vaccine. Notes on the study in general: Unmutated regions of variants are reportedly targeted by nearly half of spike-specific TCRs. The sample set comprised mostly white British donors with more females, and clonal diversity was possibly underestimated. At baseline, seropositivity was found in only a handful of AZD1222 recipients. Spike-specific TCR repertoires showed rising breadth and depth after two AZD1222 doses.

Sequenced by immunoSEQ multiplex PCR; TCRdb stores in-frame clones only, minus some. The sample yields around 120,000 clones, over 75% seen once. This chain connects TRBV2 to TRBJ1-1; D gene unclear. The origin of this receptor is an adult in good health. The sequenced sample was peripheral blood, obtained on day 0 of AZD1222 vaccination. CDR3 protein: CASSNTASANTEAFF. The CDR3 nucleotides read TGTGCCAGCAGCAATACGGCTAGCGCGAACACTGAAGCTTTCTTT.